This T cell receptor beta chain stems from a study of CD8+CD57+ T cells in acquired aplastic anemia. Overall study: An average of roughly 11 million reads for CD4+ cells was obtained from healthy donors.

Investigators profiled TCR beta VDJ and CDR3 from genomic DNA template. From the reads, TCRdb called clonotypes with MiXCR, one entry per CDR3 protein. The sample records approximately 380,000 distinct CDR3 sequences, approximately 70% being singletons. Study-level results: Sharing between patients and controls was observed for twenty-nine CD8+ CDR3 sequences.

Concerning this clonotype: Antigen: not known.

V was clipped by 3 bases and J by 8 bases, with 17 bases between them. CDR1 is DFQATT, CDR2 SNEGSKA, per germline (reference sequence). This CDR3 has 15 residues. The genes are TRBV20-1 and TRBJ1-6, with no clear D. Sequencing used sorted CD4+, CD8+, or CD8+CD57+ T cells (not recorded which) from PBMCs. This receptor was obtained from a human donor in good health, serving as a control. The CDR3 spells CSAREGTVFDSPLHF. CDR3 DNA sequence: TGCAGTGCTAGGGAAGGAACAGTCTTCGATTCACCCCTCCACTTT.